The entry below gives a single T cell receptor (beta chain) sequence along with its context. Its recognized antigen is unknown. Sequence at one end of the junction differs from germline and may be a read error. Taken from the germline V gene (reference sequence), the CDR1 and CDR2 loops are LNHDA and SQIVND. The CDR3 holds 12 amino acids from the cysteine to the phenylalanine. Only the CDR3 DNA stays, 36 bases, in frame from base 1. The immunoSEQ Assay was used to sequence TCRbeta CDR3 regions. After extraction, genomic DNA underwent amplification by bias-controlled multiplex PCR, followed by high-throughput sequencing. Under the source paper's analysis protocol: To quantify the absolute abundance of every unique TCRbeta CDR3 region, sequences were collapsed and filtered. T cell fraction was estimated by normalization of TCRbeta template counts to usable DNA, with usable DNA being measured through amplification of reference genes present in all nucleated cells. Repertoire TCRs were annotated as SARS-CoV-2-specific when V gene, CDR3 amino acid sequence and J gene were exactly matched to a known reactive TCR set. The reference SARS-CoV-2 TCR set was obtained from MIRA and was filtered for enrichment in COVID-19-positive ImmuneCODE repertoires, whereby public or cross-reactive TCRs were removed. Drawing on the MIRA antigens, annotated TCRs were analysed further at the level of specific ORF or position within ORF. Breadth was defined as the number of annotated unique rearrangements divided by the total number of unique productive rearrangements, and depth was defined as the summed frequency of the annotated unique rearrangements. Two-sided Wilcoxon rank-sum tests were used to compare TCR breadth between groups. The immuneACCESS repertoire file appears here via TCRdb, limited to in-frame rearrangements. These files lack a portion of the clones; in checked studies, under half of the deficit traces to unresolved V genes, and the cause of the others is not known. V, J and clone size reflect that table, while D and trimming were determined from the DNA. The sample includes 380,000 or so clones, with 83% observed a single time. The top ten clonotypes cover around 7.3% of the sample.

This entry belongs to a study of Ad26.COV2.S vaccination and SARS-CoV-2 variants (TCRdb year 2021). Some background on the complete study: Vaccine-arm donors were drawn from COV1001, a multicentre, randomized, double-blind, placebo-controlled phase I-IIa trial of Ad26.COV2.S in healthy adults. Blinding of investigators to trial group allocation was maintained during experiments and outcome assessment. Sequencing of the TCRbeta repertoire served to evaluate the specificity and breadth of SARS-CoV-2-reactive T cell receptors following Ad26.COV2.S vaccination. Ad26.COV2.S was given intramuscularly at 5x10^10 or 1x10^11 viral particles, as a single shot or as two shots 56 days apart. Participants in the trial were split at random into five groups of five each, receiving low-dose or high-dose Ad26.COV2.S once or twice, or else placebo on both occasions. A total of 32 samples were included in the TCR-sequenced set, comprising around 19 Ad26.COV2.S vaccine recipients, 5 placebo recipients and 8 SARS-CoV-2 convalescent individuals.

The label giving this sample's treatment or condition can be read as: around 19 received Ad26.COV2.S at low or high dose, single or two shots; about 5 received placebo; per-sample allocation not given. Repertoires of vaccine and placebo recipients were sequenced from samples collected on day 63 after the first injection. Cohort 1b enrolled 20 to 30 adults aged 18-55 years at a single site in Boston, USA, between 29 July and 7 August 2020. Ad26.COV2.S was a replication-incompetent adenovirus type 26 vector expressing a prefusion-stabilized SARS-CoV-2 spike protein from the original Wuhan strain. Points the paper makes about the study in general: Compared with placebo recipients, Ad26.COV2.S recipients showed higher spike-specific TCR breadth (P = 0.0014). According to the authors, total T cell responses may have been underestimated by the TCR breadth and depth analyses. The study lacked the statistical power to compare responses across vaccine doses or regimens. Vaccine and placebo recipients had similar non-spike TCR breadth, a finding consistent with the vaccine containing only spike. Substantial breadth of spike-specific CD8+ and CD4+ T cell responses was reported after vaccination.

The source of this sequence is a person aged 18-65 years who received the Ad26.COV2.S COVID-19 vaccine or a placebo. The chain couples TRBV19 to TRBJ1-1; the D gene cannot be named for sure. The source was peripheral blood, collected in a trial of Ad26.COV2.S vaccine versus placebo. The DNA sequence reads TGTGCCAGTAGTTATATGAACGCTGAAGCTTTCTTT. Translated, it gives CASSYMNAEAFF.